This T cell receptor (beta chain) was found in a study of blood T cells in healthy people across ages. There are 13 residues in the CDR3. V was shortened by 5 bases and J by 3 bases, with 11 bases between the two germline ends. Germline CDR1 and CDR2: SQVTM and ANQGSEA. The use of a sample-barcoded 5' primer and a J-beta primer mix characterized a second PCR of roughly 6 to 11 cycles. Every cDNA was tagged by a template-switch adaptor with 12 random nucleotides. From the 5' RACE reads, TCRdb called clonotypes with MiXCR, one entry per CDR3 protein. The sample lists approximately 2,000,000 distinct CDR3 sequences, about 39% occurring once.

The sequenced sample was blood. The origin of this receptor is a human donor in good health. V is TRBV29-1 and J is TRBJ2-1; perhaps TRBD1 as D (5 bases). In nucleotides, the CDR3 is TGCAGCGTTAAAGGGGTTCTCTACAATGAGCAGTTCTTC. Protein product: CSVKGVLYNEQFF.